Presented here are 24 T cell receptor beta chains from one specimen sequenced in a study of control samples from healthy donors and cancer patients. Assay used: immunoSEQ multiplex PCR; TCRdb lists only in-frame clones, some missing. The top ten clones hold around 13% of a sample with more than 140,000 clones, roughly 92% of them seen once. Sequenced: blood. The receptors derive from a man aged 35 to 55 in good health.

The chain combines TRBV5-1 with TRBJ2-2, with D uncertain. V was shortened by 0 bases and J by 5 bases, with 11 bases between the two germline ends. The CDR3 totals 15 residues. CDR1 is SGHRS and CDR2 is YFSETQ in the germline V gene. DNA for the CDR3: TGCGCCAGCAGCTTGGGGCCTAGAAGAACCGGGGAGCTGTTTTTT. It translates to CASSLGPRRTGELFF.

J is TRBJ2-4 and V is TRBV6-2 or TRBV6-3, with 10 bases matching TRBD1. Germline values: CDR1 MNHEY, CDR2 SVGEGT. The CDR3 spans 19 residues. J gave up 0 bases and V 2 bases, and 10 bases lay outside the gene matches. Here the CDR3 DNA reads TGTGCCAGCAGTTACGACAGGGGGCGCGGGGAACTAGCCAAAAACATTCAGTACTTC. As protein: CASSYDRGRGELAKNIQYF.

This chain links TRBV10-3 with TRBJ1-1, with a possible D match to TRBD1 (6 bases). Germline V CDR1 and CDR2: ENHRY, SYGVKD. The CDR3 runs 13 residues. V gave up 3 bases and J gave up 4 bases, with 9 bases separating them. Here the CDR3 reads CAISEQGGTEAFF. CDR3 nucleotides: TGTGCCATCAGTGAACAGGGTGGCACTGAAGCTTTCTTT.

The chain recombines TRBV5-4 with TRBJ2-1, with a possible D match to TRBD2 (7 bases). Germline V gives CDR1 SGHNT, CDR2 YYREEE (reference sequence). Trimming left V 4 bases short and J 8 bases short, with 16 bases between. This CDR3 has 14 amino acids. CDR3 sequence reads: CASSGGARGDEQFF. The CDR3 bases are TGTGCCAGCAGCGGGGGGGCCCGTGGGGATGAGCAGTTCTTC.

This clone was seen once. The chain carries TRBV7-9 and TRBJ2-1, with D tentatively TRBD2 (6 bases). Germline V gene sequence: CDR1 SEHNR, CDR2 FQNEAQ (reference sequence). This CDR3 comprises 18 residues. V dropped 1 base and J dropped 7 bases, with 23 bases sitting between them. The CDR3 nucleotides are TGTGCCAGCAGCTTAGTTCCCCCCACTACTAGCCGTAGGAATGAGCAGTTCTTC. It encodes CASSLVPPTTSRRNEQFF.

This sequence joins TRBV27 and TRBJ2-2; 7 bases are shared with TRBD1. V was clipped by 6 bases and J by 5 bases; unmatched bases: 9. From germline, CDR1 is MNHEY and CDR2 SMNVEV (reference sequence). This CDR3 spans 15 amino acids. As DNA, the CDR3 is TGTGCCAGCAGCAGACAGGGTTTGAGGACCGGGGAGCTGTTTTTT. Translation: CASSRQGLRTGELFF.

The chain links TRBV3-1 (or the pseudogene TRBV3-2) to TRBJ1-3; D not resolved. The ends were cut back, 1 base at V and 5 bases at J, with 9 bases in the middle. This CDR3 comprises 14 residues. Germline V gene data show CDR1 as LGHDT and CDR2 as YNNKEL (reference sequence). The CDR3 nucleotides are TGTGCCAGCAGCCAAGGAGATTCTAGAAACACCATATATTTT. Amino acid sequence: CASSQGDSRNTIYF.

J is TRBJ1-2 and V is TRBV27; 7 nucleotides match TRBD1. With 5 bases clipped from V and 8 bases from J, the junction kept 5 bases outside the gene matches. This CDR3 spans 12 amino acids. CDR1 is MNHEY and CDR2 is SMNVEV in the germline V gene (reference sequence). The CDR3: CASSQTGRGYTF. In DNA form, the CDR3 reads TGTGCCAGCAGTCAGACAGGGCGCGGCTACACCTTC.

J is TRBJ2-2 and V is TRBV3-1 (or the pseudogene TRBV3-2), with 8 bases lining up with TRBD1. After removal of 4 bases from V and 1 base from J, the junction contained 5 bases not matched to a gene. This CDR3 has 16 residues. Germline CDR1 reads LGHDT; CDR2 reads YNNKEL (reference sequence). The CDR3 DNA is TGTGCCAGCAGCCTGATTACAGGGGGGAACACCGGGGAGCTGTTTTTT. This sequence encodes CASSLITGGNTGELFF.

The CDR3 is CASTPRGAGELFF. The CDR3 bases are TGTGCCAGCACCCCACGGGGGGCCGGGGAGCTGTTTTTT. The chain couples TRBV4-2 to TRBJ2-2, with 7 bases fitting TRBD2. The CDR3 runs to 13 residues. With 7 bases clipped from V and 6 bases from J, the junction kept 5 bases outside the gene matches. From germline, CDR1 is LGHNA and CDR2 YNFKEQ.

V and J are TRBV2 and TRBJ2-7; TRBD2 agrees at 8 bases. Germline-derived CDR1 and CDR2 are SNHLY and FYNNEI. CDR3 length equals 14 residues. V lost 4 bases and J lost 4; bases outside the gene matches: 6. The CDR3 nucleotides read TGTGCCAGCAGTGTCCTAGCGGGCGAGTACGAGCAGTACTTC. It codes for CASSVLAGEYEQYF.

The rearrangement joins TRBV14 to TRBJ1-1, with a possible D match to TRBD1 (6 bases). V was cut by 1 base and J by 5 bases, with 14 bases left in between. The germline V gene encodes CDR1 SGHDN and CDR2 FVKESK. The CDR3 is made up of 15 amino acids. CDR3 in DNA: TGTGCCAGCAGCCAAGGGAGGGGGGGCCGGACTGAAGCTTTCTTT. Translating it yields CASSQGRGGRTEAFF.

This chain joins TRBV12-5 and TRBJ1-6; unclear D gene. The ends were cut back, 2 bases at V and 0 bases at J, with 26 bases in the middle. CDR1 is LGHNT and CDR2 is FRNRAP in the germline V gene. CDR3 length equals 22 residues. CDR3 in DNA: TGTGCTAGTGGTTTGTCGAGTTTGAGGTGGATTGATAGTAGCTCCTATAATTCACCCCTCCACTTT. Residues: CASGLSSLRWIDSSSYNSPLHF.

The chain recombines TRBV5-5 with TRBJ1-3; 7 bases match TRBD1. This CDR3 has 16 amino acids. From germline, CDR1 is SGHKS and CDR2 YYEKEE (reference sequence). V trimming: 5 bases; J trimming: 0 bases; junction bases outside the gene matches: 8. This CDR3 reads CASSPGQTSSGNTIYF. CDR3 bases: TGTGCCAGCAGTCCGGGACAGACGTCCTCTGGAAACACCATATATTTT. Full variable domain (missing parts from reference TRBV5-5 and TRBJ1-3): DAGVTQSPTHLIKTRGQQVTLRCSPISGHKSVSWYQQVLGQGPQFIFQYYEKEERGRGNFPDRFSARQFPNYSSELNVNALLLGDSALYLCASSPGQTSSGNTIYFGEGSWLTVV.

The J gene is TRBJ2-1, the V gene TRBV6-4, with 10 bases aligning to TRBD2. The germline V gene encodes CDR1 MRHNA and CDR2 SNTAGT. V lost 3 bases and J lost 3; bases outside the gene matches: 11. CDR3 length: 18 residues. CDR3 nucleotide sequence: TGTGCCAGCAGTGAAGGTCCTGAGCGGGGGGGCGTCTACAATGAGCAGTTCTTC. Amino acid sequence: CASSEGPERGGVYNEQFF.

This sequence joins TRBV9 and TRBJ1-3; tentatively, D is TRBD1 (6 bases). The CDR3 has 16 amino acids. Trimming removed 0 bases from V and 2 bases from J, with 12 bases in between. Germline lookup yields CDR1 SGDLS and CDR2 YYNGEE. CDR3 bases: TGTGCCAGCAGCGTAGGGGGGGGCTTGGCTGGAAACACCATATATTTT. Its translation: CASSVGGGLAGNTIYF.

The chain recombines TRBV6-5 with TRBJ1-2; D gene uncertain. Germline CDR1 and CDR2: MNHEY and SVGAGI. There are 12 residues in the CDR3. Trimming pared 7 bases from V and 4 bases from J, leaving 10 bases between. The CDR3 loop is CASKAGRYGYTF. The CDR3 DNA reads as TGTGCCAGCAAGGCCGGGCGCTATGGCTACACCTTC.

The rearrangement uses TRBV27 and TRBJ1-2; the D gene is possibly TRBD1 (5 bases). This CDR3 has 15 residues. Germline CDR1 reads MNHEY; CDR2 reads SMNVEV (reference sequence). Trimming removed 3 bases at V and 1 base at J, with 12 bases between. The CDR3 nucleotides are TGTGCCAGCAGTTTGGTAGGGGAGAATAACTATGGCTACACCTTC. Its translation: CASSLVGENNYGYTF.

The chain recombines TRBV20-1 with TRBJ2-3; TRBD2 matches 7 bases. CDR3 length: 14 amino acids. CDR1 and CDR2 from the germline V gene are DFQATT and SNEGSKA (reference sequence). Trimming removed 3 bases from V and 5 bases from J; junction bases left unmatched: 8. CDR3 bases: TGCAGTGCTAGTCTTGCGGGAGTTGAAGATACGCAGTATTTT. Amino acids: CSASLAGVEDTQYF.

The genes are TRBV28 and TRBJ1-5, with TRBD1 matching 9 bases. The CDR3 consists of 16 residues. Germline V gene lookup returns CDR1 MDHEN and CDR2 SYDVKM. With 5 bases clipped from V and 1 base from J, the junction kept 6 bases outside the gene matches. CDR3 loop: CASSRPGTGSNQPQHF. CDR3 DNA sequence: TGTGCCAGCAGTCGTCCCGGGACAGGGAGCAATCAGCCCCAGCATTTT.

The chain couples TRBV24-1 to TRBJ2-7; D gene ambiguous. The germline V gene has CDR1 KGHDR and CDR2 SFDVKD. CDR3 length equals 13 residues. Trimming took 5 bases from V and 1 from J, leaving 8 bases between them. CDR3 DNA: TGTGCCACCAGTGGAGTGGGATCCTACGAGCAGTACTTC. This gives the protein CATSGVGSYEQYF.

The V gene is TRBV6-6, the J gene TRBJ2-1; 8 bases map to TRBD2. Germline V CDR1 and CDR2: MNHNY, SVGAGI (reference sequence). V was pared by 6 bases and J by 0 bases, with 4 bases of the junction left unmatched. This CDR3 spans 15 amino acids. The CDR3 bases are TGTGCCAGCAGCCGAGCGGGAGTCTCCTACAATGAGCAGTTCTTC. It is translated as CASSRAGVSYNEQFF.

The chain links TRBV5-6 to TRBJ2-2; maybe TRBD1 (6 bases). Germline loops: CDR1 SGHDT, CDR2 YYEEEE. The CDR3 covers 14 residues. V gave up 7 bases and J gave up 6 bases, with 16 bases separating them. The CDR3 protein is CASSFLHRAGELFF. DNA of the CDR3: TGTGCCAGCTCTTTTTTACACAGGGCCGGGGAGCTGTTTTTT.

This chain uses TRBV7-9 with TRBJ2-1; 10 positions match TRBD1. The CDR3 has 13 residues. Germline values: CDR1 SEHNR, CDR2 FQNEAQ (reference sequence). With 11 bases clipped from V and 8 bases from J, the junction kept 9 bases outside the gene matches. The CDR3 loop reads CAAAGQGFHEQFF. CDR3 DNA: TGTGCCGCCGCGGGACAGGGGTTCCATGAGCAGTTCTTC.